The sequence of this T cell receptor beta chain was determined in a study of shared T cell receptors in the human thymus. Germline CDR1 SGHVS, CDR2 FNYEAQ. The CDR3 length is 16 residues. V gave up 5 bases and J gave up 1 base, with 16 bases separating them. Clones were sequenced by immunoSEQ multiplex PCR, and TCRdb holds only the in-frame ones, with some missing. The table includes a few hundred thousand clones, 85% to 95% detected once. J is TRBJ2-3 and V is TRBV7-6; D possibly corresponds to TRBD1 (6 bases). The receptor's source is a human donor. Source material: thymocytes. The CDR3 nucleotides read TGTGCCAGCAGCCCAGGTAGGGCAGGGGGCACAGATACGCAGTATTTT. Its translation is CASSPGRAGGTDTQYF.